These 10 T cell receptor beta chains were all obtained from the same sample, sequenced in a study of early T cells in non-severe SARS-CoV-2 infection (dated by TCRdb to 2020 to 2023). Libraries were made using 5' RACE. The reads were generated on a NextSeq 500. TCRdb ran its own pipeline on the public reads, namely fastp trimming at Q25 and MiXCR clone calling, and kept in-frame beta chains. When rows share a CDR3 protein, they turn into one entry using the most common DNA and genes. Counted in this sample were approximately 34,000 distinct CDR3 sequences; 7.5% to 9% of them appeared once. The ten biggest clones cover around an eighth of the sample. This material consisted of whole blood, taken at baseline. Every receptor here comes from an adult who was a healthcare worker with PCR-confirmed SARS-CoV-2 infection or an uninfected control (not recorded which).

In its sample, this clonotype was seen many times. V usage is TRBV7-9 and J usage is TRBJ1-2; D is unresolved. With 5 bases removed from V and 5 bases from J, the gap between germline ends came to 18 bases. Germline V CDR1 and CDR2: SEHNR, FQNEAQ (reference sequence). This CDR3 contains 15 residues. The CDR3 spells CASSPFREGAYGYTF. Here the CDR3 DNA reads TGTGCCAGCAGCCCGTTTAGGGAGGGAGCTTATGGCTACACCTTC.

This clonotype has more than one count but fewer than ten. The CDR3 DNA is TGCGCCAGCAGCCCAGCCGGGACAGGGTATGAAAAACTGTTTTTT. This codes for CASSPAGTGYEKLFF. The chain has TRBV5-1 and TRBJ1-4; TRBD1 agrees at 9 bases. This CDR3 comprises 15 residues. The V segment lost 4 bases and the J segment 6 bases; nucleotides outside the gene matches: 7. CDR1 and CDR2 (germline): SGHRS, YFSETQ.

The chain couples TRBV6-6 to TRBJ1-5; D possibly corresponds to TRBD1 (5 bases). This CDR3 has 13 residues. Per germline, CDR1 MNHNY and CDR2 SVGAGI (reference sequence). The germline V and J ends were trimmed by 0 bases and 14 bases, with 14 bases remaining between them. CDR3 region: CASSYSTWDPEHF. The CDR3 DNA follows: TGTGCCAGCAGTTACTCGACGTGGGACCCGGAGCATTTT.

This clonotype has at least ten counts. This rearrangement joins TRBV20-1 to TRBJ1-4; 10 nucleotides align to TRBD1. Germline CDR1 is DFQATT and CDR2 is SNEGSKA (reference sequence). The CDR3 loop spans 16 amino acids. The V segment lost 2 bases and the J segment 1 base; nucleotides outside the gene matches: 4. The CDR3 sequence: CSARSRTGGTNEKLFF. The CDR3 region has the DNA TGCAGTGCTAGATCTCGGACAGGGGGAACTAATGAAAAACTGTTTTTT.

This clonotype was recorded at least ten times. The rearrangement joins TRBV7-6 to TRBJ2-1; the match to TRBD2 covers 10 bases. Looked up from germline, CDR1 is SGHVS and CDR2 is FNYEAQ. Trimming cost V 5 bases and J 2 bases; bases outside gene matches: 6. This CDR3 contains 16 residues. The CDR3 sequence: CASSSPSGGTYNEQFF. CDR3 bases: TGTGCCAGCAGCAGTCCTAGCGGGGGTACCTACAATGAGCAGTTCTTC.

At least ten counts were recorded for this clonotype. The genes are TRBV18 and TRBJ2-2; 9 nucleotides line up with TRBD1. V shed 3 bases and J 7 bases; nucleotides not matched to a gene: 6. This CDR3 region has 15 residues. Germline V gene sequence: CDR1 KGHSH, CDR2 LQKENI. CDR3: CASSPGQGRHGELFF. The CDR3 DNA sequence: TGTGCCAGCTCACCGGGACAGGGTCGGCACGGGGAGCTGTTTTTT.

This clonotype has just a few counts. The chain uses TRBV4-1 and TRBJ1-2, with D possibly TRBD1 on 6 matching bases. CDR3 length: 15 amino acids. Deletions cut 4 bases from V and 3 bases from J, with 15 bases between. Germline lookup yields CDR1 MGHRA and CDR2 YSYEKL. The CDR3 region has the DNA TGCGCCAGCAGCCTATGGGTGGGGGGCGACTATGGCTACACCTTC. Translation: CASSLWVGGDYGYTF.

The table lists this clonotype with a few counts. The chain carries TRBV6-5 and TRBJ2-7, with TRBD1 matching over 7 bases. The CDR3 spans 14 residues. The germline V gene has CDR1 MNHEY and CDR2 SVGAGI. The V and J ends lost 1 base and 1 base, in that order; junction bases with no gene match: 1. The CDR3 loop is CASSYWGQSYEQYF. Here the CDR3 DNA reads TGTGCCAGCAGTTACTGGGGACAGTCCTACGAGCAGTACTTC.

This clonotype has a count of ten or more. The V and J genes are TRBV7-2 and TRBJ2-1, with D unclear. V was cut by 5 bases and J by 7 bases, with 6 bases left in between. Per germline, CDR1 SGHTA and CDR2 FQGNSA. This CDR3 is built from 11 residues. The CDR3 spells CASSAINEQFF. Here the CDR3 DNA reads TGTGCCAGCAGCGCTATTAATGAGCAGTTCTTC.

The sample holds a few counts of this clonotype. The rearrangement links TRBV11-2 to TRBJ1-2, with TRBD1 identical over 8 bases. V trimming: 0 bases; J trimming: 8 bases; junction bases outside the gene matches: 5. In germline, CDR1 is SGHAT, CDR2 FQNNGV. The CDR3 spans 14 residues. The CDR3 bases are TGTGCCAGCAGCTTAGATCGGACAGGGAACGGCTACACCTTC. Translating it yields CASSLDRTGNGYTF.